This TCR beta chain was recorded in a study of blood T cell repertoires in COVID-19. Looking at the study overall: T cells, B-cell-depleted T cells, or PBMCs provided the cDNA or gDNA that served as material.

V was pared by 0 bases and J by 6 bases, with 7 bases between. Germline CDR1 reads SGDLS; CDR2 reads YYNGEE. The CDR3 runs 14 residues. In the authors' workflow: Reference gene primer amplification yielded estimated nucleated cell counts. TCRdb's copy holds only in-frame clones and misses some; the assay was immunoSEQ multiplex PCR. The DNA gave D and trimming, while V, J and clone size come from that table. The sample carries around 370,000 clones, almost 90% recorded once. The clonotype was recovered from an older woman with COVID-19, enrolled during active disease. V usage is TRBV9 and J usage is TRBJ1-6; D is unclear. The sequenced material came from peripheral blood. The CDR3 nucleotides read TGTGCCAGCAGCGTAGAGACACCTAATTCACCCCTCCACTTT. This sequence encodes CASSVETPNSPLHF.